This TCR beta chain was recovered during a study of cytomegalovirus exposure and HLA in healthy donors. Primers: 60 Vbeta forward and 13 Jbeta reverse. Measured with immunoSEQ multiplex PCR; TCRdb has only the in-frame clones, and not every one. The repertoire table contains tens of thousands of clones. Turning to this clone: No antigen is known for it.

General study results and limits: Cytomegalovirus association was listed for 150 to 200 TCR beta chains.

This TCR was sampled from a middle-aged woman in good health and CMV-seropositive. Sequencing was performed on PBMCs.

In DNA form, the CDR3 reads TGTGCCAGCAGCTTAGCCCCGGGACAGGGCTATGAGCAGTTCTTC. Amino acids: CASSLAPGQGYEQFF. The V call is TRBV7-9, the J call TRBJ2-1, with TRBD1 identical over 9 bases. J was trimmed by 8 bases and V by 0 bases; bases with no gene match: 5. CDR3 size: 15 residues. The V gene's germline CDR1 is SEHNR and CDR2 FQNEAQ (reference sequence).